The text below deals with one T cell receptor beta chain. The antigen remains undetermined. The data stem from a study of T cell responses to AZD1222 COVID-19 vaccine. Study as a whole: Second-dose intervals of approximately 4 or approximately 12 weeks were pooled. Whole-study results and caveats: Reports indicate that nearly half of spike-specific TCRs are directed at unmutated variant regions.

The repertoire was sequenced with immunoSEQ multiplex PCR; TCRdb's copy has only in-frame clones and lacks some. Of roughly 120,000 clones listed, around 86% are singletons. CDR1 and CDR2 (germline): MNHEY, SMNVEV (reference sequence). Trimming cost V 2 bases and J 9 bases, with 6 bases left between them. The CDR3 sequence is 11 residues long. The sequenced sample was peripheral blood, obtained on day 0 of AZD1222 vaccination. The receptor comes from an adult in good health. The gene calls are TRBV27 and TRBJ2-3; D is ambiguous. CDR3 DNA sequence: TGTGCCAGCAGTTTACTAGAAACGCAGTATTTT. It specifies CASSLLETQYF.